Given below is one T cell receptor (beta chain) in context. Its cognate antigen is unknown. CDR3 size: 14 residues. V was shortened by 4 bases and J by 6 bases, with 17 bases between the two germline ends. Germline V CDR1 and CDR2: SGHNT, YYREEE (reference sequence). This sample is drawn from a study of cytomegalovirus exposure and HLA in healthy donors. General study findings and limits: An analysis was carried out later, and it reportedly showed fewer N-insertions in an Asian-associated ancestry cluster than the approximately 700-donor mean. A previous analysis found most TCR beta V segments productive roughly 90% or roughly 30% of the time. Apparent HLA restriction characterized most CMV-associated TCR beta chains in a later analysis. Three chains linked to CMV were shown in vitro to be specific for CMV antigens.

The study ran its PCR with 60 Vbeta and 13 Jbeta primers. The protocol was immunoSEQ multiplex PCR, while the TCRdb copy is restricted to in-frame clones and leaves out a portion. The table shows 160,000 or so clones, with over 70% occurring only once. The sequence derives from a woman in her thirties or forties in good health and CMV-seropositive. The chain couples TRBV5-4 to TRBJ2-7, with D perhaps TRBD1 (6 bases). The source material was PBMCs. The DNA for the CDR3 is TGTGCCAGCAGCCCTGAGCCGCAGGGGCTCGAGCAGTACTTC. As protein: CASSPEPQGLEQYF.